The subject of this entry is one TCR beta chain. No antigen is known for it. This record comes from a study of T-cell reconstitution after alpha-beta-depleted transplantation in children. Study-wide points: From surviving recipient T cells and thymic progenitors came the high day-60 TCRbeta diversity observed in some patients. Approximately two months post-transplant, alpha-beta T cells reportedly originated from several hundred expanded graft clones.

Unique molecular identifiers were used to barcode this TCRbeta library. Each CDR3 protein gets one entry after TCRdb re-called the PCR reads with MiXCR. The sample has fewer than 550,000 distinct CDR3 sequences, roughly 17% seen once. CDR1 is MGHRA and CDR2 is YSYEKL in the germline V gene. Trimming took 4 bases from V and 1 from J; bases not matched to a gene: 6. This CDR3 region has 15 residues. The gene calls are TRBV4-1 and TRBJ1-2; TRBD1 matches 7 bases. This clonotype was obtained from a boy less than two years old who had a stem cell transplant for Wiskott-Aldrich syndrome, so the T cells may come from the graft donor. Sequencing was performed on PBMCs, mostly from graft donor cells, taken 360 days after TCRalphabeta/CD19-depleted stem cell transplant. This CDR3 reads CASSLGQLLNYGYTF. CDR3 nucleotides: TGCGCCAGCAGCCTGGGACAGTTACTTAACTATGGCTACACCTTC.